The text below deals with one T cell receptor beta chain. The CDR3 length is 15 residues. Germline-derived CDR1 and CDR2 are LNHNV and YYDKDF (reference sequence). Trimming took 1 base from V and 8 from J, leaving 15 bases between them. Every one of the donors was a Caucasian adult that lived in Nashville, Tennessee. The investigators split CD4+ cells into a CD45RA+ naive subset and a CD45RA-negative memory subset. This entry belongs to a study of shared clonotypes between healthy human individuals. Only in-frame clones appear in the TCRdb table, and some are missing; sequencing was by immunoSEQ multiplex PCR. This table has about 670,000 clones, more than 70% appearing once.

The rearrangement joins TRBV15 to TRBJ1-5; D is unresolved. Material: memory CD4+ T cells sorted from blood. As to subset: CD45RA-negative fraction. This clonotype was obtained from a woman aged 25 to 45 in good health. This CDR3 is CATSRGGRAHEPQHF. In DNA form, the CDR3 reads TGTGCCACCAGCAGAGGAGGTAGGGCCCATGAGCCCCAGCATTTT.